The TCR beta chain under discussion was sequenced for a study of CD8+CD57+ T cells in acquired aplastic anemia. The sample holds many counts of this clonotype. This CDR3 is 14 amino acids long. The V gene end was trimmed by 4 bases and the J gene end by 3 bases; junction bases not matched to a gene: 2. Per germline, CDR1 SEHNR and CDR2 FQNEAQ (reference sequence). It was patients with CD8+CD57+ cell expansion by flow cytometry who were chosen for sequencing. According to the study, genomic DNA was the template for TCR beta VDJ and CDR3 profiling. TCRdb re-analysed the reads in MiXCR, keeping a single row per CDR3 protein. The sample includes 400,000 to 600,000 distinct CDR3 sequences, approximately 32% seen only once; the top ten take 0.7% to 1%.

The V and J genes are TRBV7-9 and TRBJ2-7; 11 bases fit TRBD2. Material for sequencing was sorted CD4+, CD8+, or CD8+CD57+ T cells (not recorded which) from PBMCs. This receptor was taken from a human donor with aplastic anemia. CDR3 amino acids: CASSSGLAGYEQYF. The CDR3 nucleotides are TGTGCCAGCAGCTCCGGACTAGCGGGCTACGAGCAGTACTTC.